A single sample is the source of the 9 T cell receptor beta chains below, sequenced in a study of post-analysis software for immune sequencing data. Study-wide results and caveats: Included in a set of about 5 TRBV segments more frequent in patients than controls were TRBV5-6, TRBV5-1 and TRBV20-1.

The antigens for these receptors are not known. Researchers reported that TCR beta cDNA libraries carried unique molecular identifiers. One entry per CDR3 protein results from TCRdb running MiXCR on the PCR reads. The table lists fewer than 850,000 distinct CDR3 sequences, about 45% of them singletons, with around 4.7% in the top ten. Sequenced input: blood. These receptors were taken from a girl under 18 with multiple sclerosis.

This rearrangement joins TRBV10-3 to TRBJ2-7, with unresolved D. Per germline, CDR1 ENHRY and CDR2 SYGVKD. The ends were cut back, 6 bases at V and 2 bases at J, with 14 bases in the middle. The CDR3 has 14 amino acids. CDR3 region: CAIRETGLTYEQYF. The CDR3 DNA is TGTGCCATCAGGGAGACCGGATTAACCTACGAGCAGTACTTC.

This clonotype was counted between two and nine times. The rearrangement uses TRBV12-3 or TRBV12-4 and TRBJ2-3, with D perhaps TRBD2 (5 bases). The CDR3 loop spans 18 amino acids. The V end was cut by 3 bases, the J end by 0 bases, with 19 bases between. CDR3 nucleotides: TGTGCCAGCAGTTTCTCGCCCTCGGCACTAGGGAGCACAGATACGCAGTATTTT. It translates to CASSFSPSALGSTDTQYF.

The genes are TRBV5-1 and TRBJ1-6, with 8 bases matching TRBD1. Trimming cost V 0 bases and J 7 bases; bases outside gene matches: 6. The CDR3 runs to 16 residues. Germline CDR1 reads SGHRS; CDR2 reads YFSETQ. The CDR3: CASSLGTGSINSPLHF. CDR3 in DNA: TGCGCCAGCAGCTTGGGGACAGGGAGTATAAATTCACCCCTCCACTTT.

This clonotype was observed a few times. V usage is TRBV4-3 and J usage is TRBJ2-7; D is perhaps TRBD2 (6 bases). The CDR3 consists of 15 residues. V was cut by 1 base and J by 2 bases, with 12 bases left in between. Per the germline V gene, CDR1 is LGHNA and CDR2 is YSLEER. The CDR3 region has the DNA TGCGCCAGCAGCCAAGCCTCGGGAGCACCCTACGAGCAGTACTTC. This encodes CASSQASGAPYEQYF.

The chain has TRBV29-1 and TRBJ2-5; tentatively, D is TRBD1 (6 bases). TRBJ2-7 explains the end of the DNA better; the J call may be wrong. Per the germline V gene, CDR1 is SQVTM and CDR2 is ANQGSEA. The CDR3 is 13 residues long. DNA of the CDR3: TGCAGCGTTGGGCAGGGGACCCACTACGAGCAGTACTTC. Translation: CSVGQGTHYEQYF.

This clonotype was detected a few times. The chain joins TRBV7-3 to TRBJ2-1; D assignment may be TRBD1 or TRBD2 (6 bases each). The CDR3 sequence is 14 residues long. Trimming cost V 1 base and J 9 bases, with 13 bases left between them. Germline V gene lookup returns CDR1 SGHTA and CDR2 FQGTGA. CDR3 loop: CASSLIGGGPEQFF. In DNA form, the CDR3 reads TGTGCCAGCAGCTTAATAGGAGGGGGGCCTGAGCAGTTCTTC.

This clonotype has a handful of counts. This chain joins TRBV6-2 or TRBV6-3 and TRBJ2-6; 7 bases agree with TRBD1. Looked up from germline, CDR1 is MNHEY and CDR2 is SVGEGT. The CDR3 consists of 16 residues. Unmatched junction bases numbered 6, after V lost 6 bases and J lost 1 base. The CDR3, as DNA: TGTGCCAGCAGAGAATCGACAGGGTCTGGGGCCAACGTCCTGACTTTC. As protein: CASRESTGSGANVLTF.

CDR3 region: CASSGGTSRTTDTQYF. The CDR3 DNA is TGTGCCAGCAGCGGCGGGACTAGCCGAACCACAGATACGCAGTATTTT. This chain joins TRBV9 and TRBJ2-3, with 9 bases aligning to TRBD2. V shed 3 bases and J 2 bases; nucleotides not matched to a gene: 7. The CDR3 contains 16 residues. Germline V gene sequence: CDR1 SGDLS, CDR2 YYNGEE.

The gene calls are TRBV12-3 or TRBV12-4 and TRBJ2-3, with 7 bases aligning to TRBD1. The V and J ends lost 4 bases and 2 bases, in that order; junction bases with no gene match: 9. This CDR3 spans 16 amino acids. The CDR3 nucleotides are TGTGCCAGCAGTTGGCCGACAGGGCCAATCACAGATACGCAGTATTTT. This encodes CASSWPTGPITDTQYF.